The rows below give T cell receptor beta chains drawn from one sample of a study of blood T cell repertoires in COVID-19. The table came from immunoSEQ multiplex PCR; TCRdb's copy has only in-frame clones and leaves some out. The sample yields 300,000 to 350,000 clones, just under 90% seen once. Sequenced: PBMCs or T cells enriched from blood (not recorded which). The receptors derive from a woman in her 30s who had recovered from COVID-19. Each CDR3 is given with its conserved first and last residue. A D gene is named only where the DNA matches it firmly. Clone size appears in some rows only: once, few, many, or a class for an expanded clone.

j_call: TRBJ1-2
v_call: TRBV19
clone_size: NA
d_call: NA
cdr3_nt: TGTGCCAGTAGTATTAGGGCTGGAGCAGGGGTGGACTATGGCTACACCTTC
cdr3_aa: CASSIRAGAGVDYGYTF

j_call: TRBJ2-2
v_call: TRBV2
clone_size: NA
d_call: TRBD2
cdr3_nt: TGTGCCAGCAGTGGACTAGCGCCTAACACCGGGGAGCTGTTTTTT
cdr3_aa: CASSGLAPNTGELFF

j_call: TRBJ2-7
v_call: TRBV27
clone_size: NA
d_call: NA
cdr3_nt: TGTGCCAGCAGTTCGCCCGACTACCAGGGGACCTACGAGCAGTACTTC
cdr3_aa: CASSSPDYQGTYEQYF

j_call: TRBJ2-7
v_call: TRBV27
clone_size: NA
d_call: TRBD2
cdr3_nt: TGTGCCAGCAGATCTCCAGCGGGAGTACCTACCTACGAGCAGTACTTC
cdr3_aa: CASRSPAGVPTYEQYF

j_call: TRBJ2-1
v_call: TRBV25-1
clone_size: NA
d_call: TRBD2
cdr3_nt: TGTGCCAGCAGTGGCGGGAGTAGGGATGAGCAGTTCTTC
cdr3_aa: CASSGGSRDEQFF

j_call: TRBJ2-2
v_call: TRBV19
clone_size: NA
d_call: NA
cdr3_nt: TGTGCCAGTAGTGGCGGGGCGGCAGGCACCGGGGAGCTGTTTTTT
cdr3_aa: CASSGGAAGTGELFF

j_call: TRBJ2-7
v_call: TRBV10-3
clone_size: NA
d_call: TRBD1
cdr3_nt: TGTGCCATCAGAGGGCAGGGGGTCTCCTACGAGCAGTACTTC
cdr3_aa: CAIRGQGVSYEQYF

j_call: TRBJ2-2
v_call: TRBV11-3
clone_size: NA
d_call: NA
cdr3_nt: TGTGCCAGCAGCTTAGATGGGGGGAACGGGGAGCTGTTTTTT
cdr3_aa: CASSLDGGNGELFF

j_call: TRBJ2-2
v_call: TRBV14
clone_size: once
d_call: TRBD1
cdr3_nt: TGTGCCAGCAGCGACTTACAGGGGGAACAAAACACCGGGGAGCTGTTTTTT
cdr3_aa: CASSDLQGEQNTGELFF

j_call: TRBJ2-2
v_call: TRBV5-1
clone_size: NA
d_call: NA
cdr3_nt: TGCGCCAGCAGCTTGGAGGGGCTGGCGAACACCGGGGAGCTGTTTTTT
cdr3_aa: CASSLEGLANTGELFF

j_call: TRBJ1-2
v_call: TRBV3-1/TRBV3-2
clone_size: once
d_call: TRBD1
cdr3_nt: TGTGCCAGCAGCCAAAGACAGGGCCGAGGCTACACCTTC
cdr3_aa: CASSQRQGRGYTF

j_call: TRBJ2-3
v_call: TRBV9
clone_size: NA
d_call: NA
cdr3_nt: TGTGCCAGCAGCCCGCATCAGGCTCAGAGCACAGATACGCAGTATTTT
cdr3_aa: CASSPHQAQSTDTQYF

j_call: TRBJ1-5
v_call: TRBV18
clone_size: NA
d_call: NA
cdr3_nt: TGTGCCAGCTCACCTGGACGGGGGGGAAATCAGCCCCAGCATTTT
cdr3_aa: CASSPGRGGNQPQHF

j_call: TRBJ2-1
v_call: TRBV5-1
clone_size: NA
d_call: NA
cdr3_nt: TGCGCCAGCAGCAACCTGGCGGACTACAATGAGCAGTTCTTC
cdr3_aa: CASSNLADYNEQFF

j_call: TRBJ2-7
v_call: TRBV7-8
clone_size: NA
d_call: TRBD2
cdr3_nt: TGTGCCAGCAGCTTAGTTTACGCTAGCGGGACCCCTACGAGGTACTTC
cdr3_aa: CASSLVYASGTPTRYF

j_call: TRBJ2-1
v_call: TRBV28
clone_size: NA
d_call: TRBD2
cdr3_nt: TGTGCCAGCACTTCCTCTAGCGGCCCCTACAATGAGCAGTTCTTC
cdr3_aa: CASTSSSGPYNEQFF

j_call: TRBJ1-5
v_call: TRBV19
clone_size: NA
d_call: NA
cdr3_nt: TGTGCCAGTAACAAAGGAGACAGAGATCAGCCCCAGCATTTT
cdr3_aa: CASNKGDRDQPQHF

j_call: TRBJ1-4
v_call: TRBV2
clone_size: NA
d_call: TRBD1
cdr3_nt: TGTGCCAGCAGTGAACGCCGACAGGGGGCCAATGAAAAACTGTTTTTT
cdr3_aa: CASSERRQGANEKLFF

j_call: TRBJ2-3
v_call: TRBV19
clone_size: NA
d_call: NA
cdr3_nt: TGTGCCAGTAGTTCTCAGACAGGTCTAAATACGCAGTATTTT
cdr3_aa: CASSSQTGLNTQYF

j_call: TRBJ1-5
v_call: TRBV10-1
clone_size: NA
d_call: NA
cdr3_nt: TGCGCCAGCAGTGAGTCCTATAATGCGGTTAGACTAAATCAGCCCCAGCATTTT
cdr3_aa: CASSESYNAVRLNQPQHF

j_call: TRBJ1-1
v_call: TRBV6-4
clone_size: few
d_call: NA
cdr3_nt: TGTGCCAGCAGTGAGAACAGTAACACTGAAGCTTTCTTT
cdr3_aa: CASSENSNTEAFF

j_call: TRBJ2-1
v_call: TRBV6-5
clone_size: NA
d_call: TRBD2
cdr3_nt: TGTGCCAGCAGTTACTCCTGGCTAGCGGGGGCCGAGCAGTTCTTC
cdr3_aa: CASSYSWLAGAEQFF

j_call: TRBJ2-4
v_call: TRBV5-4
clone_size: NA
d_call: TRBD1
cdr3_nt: TGTGCCAGCAGCCAGACAGGGTTAGCCAAAAACATTCAGTACTTC
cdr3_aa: CASSQTGLAKNIQYF

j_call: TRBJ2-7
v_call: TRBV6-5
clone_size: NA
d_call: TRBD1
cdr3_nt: TGTGCCAGCAATCGACAGGGGGGGAACTACGAGCAGTACTTC
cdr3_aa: CASNRQGGNYEQYF

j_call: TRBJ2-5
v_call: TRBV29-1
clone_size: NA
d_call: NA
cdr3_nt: TGCAGCGGAGGGCTAAACCAAGAGACCCAGTACTTC
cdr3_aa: CSGGLNQETQYF

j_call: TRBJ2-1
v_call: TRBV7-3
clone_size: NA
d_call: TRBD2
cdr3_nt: TGTGCCAGCAGCACGGGACTAGGGACCTACAATGAGCAGTTCTTC
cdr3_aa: CASSTGLGTYNEQFF

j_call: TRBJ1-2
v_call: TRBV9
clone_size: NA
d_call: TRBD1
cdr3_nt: TGTGCCAGCAGGACACCTCAACGGGACAGGGTCTGGTATGGCTACACCTTC
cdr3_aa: CASRTPQRDRVWYGYTF

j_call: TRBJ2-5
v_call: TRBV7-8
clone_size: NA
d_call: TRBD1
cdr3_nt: TGTGCCAGCAGCCGAGGGACAGGGACGGAGACCCAGTACTTC
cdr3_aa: CASSRGTGTETQYF

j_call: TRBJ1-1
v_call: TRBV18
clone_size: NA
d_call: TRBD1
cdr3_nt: TGTGCCAGCTCACTCGAAGCCGGGACAGATAACACTGAAGCTTTCTTT
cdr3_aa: CASSLEAGTDNTEAFF

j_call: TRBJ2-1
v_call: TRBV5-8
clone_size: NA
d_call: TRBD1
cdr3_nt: TGTGCCAGCAGCTTGGTGCCGGACAGGGGCAATGAGCAGTTCTTC
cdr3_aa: CASSLVPDRGNEQFF

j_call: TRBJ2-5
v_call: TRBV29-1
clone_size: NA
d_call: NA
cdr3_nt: TGCAGCGGACTGGAGCAAGAGACCCAGTACTTC
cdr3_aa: CSGLEQETQYF

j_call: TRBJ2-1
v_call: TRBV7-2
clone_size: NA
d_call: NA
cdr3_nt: TGTGCCAGCAGCCCCCTCGCGGCAGCCTACAATGAGCAGTTCTTC
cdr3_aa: CASSPLAAAYNEQFF

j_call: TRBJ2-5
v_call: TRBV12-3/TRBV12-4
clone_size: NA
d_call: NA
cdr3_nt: TGTGCCAGCAGTTTTTCCCCGGTTGGGACCCAGTACTTC
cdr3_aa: CASSFSPVGTQYF

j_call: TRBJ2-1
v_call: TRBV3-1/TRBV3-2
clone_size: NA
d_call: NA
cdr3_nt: TGTGCCAGCAGGTACGAGAGTGAGCAGTTCTTC
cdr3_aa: CASRYESEQFF

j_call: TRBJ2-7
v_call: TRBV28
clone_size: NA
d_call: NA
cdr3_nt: TGTGCCAGCTACGCTAGGGGGGGCAACTACGAGCAGTACTTC
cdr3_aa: CASYARGGNYEQYF

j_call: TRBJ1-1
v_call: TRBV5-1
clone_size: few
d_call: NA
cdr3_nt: TGCGCCAGCAGCTTGTGGGGAGGGATGAACACTGAAGCTTTCTTT
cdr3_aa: CASSLWGGMNTEAFF

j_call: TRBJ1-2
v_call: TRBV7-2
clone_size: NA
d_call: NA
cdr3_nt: TGTGCCAGCAGCTTAGAAGGACACCTCTATGGCTACACCTTC
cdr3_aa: CASSLEGHLYGYTF

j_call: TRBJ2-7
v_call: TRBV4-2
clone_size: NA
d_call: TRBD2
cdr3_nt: TGTGCCAGCAGCCAAGATTACACTAGCGGGATCCCCTACTACGAGCAGTACTTC
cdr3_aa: CASSQDYTSGIPYYEQYF

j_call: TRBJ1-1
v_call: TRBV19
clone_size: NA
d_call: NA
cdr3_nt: TGTGCCAGTAGAACCCCGTTTCGGGGGATGAACACTGAAGCTTTCTTT
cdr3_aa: CASRTPFRGMNTEAFF

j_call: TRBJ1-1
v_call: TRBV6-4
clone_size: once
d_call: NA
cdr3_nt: TGTGCCAGCAGTGCATCGACAGTTAACACTGAAGCTTTCTTT
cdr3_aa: CASSASTVNTEAFF

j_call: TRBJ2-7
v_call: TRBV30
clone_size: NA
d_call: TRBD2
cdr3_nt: TGTGCCTGGAGTGTAGCAGCGGGAGTCTACGAGCAGTACTTC
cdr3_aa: CAWSVAAGVYEQYF

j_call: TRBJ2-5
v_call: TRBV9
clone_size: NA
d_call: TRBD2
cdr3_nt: TGTGCCAGCAGCGTAGGGCTAGCGGGAGACGGAGAGACCCAGTACTTC
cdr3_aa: CASSVGLAGDGETQYF

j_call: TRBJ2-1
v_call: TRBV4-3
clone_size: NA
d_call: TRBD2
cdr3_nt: TGCGCCAGCAGCCACGATGAAGGGACTAGCGGACTTGACTCCTACAATGAGCAGTTCTTC
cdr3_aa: CASSHDEGTSGLDSYNEQFF